This T cell receptor (beta chain) emerged from a study of blood T cell repertoires in COVID-19 (TCRdb year 2020). For the wider study: Samples covering the acute and convalescent phases of COVID-19 were provided by collaborators in the United States, Italy and Spain. A freely available public database, intended as a resource for researchers studying the immune response to SARS-CoV-2, is where the repertoires were released. Where HLA class I and class II types were available, the types were taken from metadata supplied by the sample provider, not from assay-based typing. The material from the prospective study consisted of cDNA or gDNA derived from T cells, B-cell-depleted T cells, or PBMCs. Subjects who had been exposed to COVID-19, were actively infected with it, or had recovered from it provided the deeply sampled blood TCRbeta repertoires that made up the dataset. The samples were drawn from two sources: the first 160 participants of the ongoing ImmuneRACE study, and fewer than 1,500 subjects contributed by 6 global collaborators. Sample metadata almost always included a de-identified subject ID, COVID-19 status, age in years and sex. Study-level results and caveats: How much clinical and demographic metadata was included differed by source and by participant, and the metadata was provided uncurated.

Germline trimming: 7 bases from V, 15 bases from J; junction bases outside gene matches: 18. Via the germline V gene (reference sequence), CDR1 is LGHDT and CDR2 YNNKEL. The CDR3 starts with the cysteine, ends with the phenylalanine, and has 14 residues. The only DNA kept is the CDR3, 42 bases in frame from the first base. The immunoSEQ Assay, a bias-controlled multiplex PCR, was used to amplify TCRbeta CDR3 regions from genomic DNA. The source study handled its data this way. Nucleated cell counts per sample were estimated from amplification of reference gene primers within the assay. To quantify the absolute abundance of each unique TCRbeta CDR3 rearrangement, sequence reads were collapsed and filtered. For each sample, productive Simpson clonality was calculated as the square root of Simpson's diversity index over productive rearrangements. TCRdb took over this immuneACCESS table, retaining in-frame rearrangements with V and J assigned. Such tables are incomplete; in checked studies, under half of the missing clones stem from an unresolved V gene, and the remainder is unexplained. For V, J and clone size, that table is used; D and trimming come from the DNA. The sample records roughly 120,000 clones, about 84% of which are singletons. The ten largest make up roughly 4.9% of the sample.

The collaborating institutions used their own protocols to collect whole blood in K2EDTA tubes. For TCRbeta analysis, collaborators shipped samples in one of three forms: frozen whole blood, isolated PBMCs, or DNA extracted from either of those sample types. As for this clone: What this receptor recognizes is not known. Base-call qualities are not available, and no considerably larger clone is one nucleotide away.

The sequence joins TRBV3-1 (or the pseudogene TRBV3-2) to TRBJ2-1; the junction holds 7 bases that match TRBD2. This clonotype was sampled from a human donor in a cohort sampled during active COVID-19. The sample taken for sequencing was peripheral blood. The CDR3 reads as follows: CASKPGLPPDYLFF. Here is the DNA: TGTGCCAGCAAGCCGGGACTACCTCCCGACTATCTGTTCTTC.